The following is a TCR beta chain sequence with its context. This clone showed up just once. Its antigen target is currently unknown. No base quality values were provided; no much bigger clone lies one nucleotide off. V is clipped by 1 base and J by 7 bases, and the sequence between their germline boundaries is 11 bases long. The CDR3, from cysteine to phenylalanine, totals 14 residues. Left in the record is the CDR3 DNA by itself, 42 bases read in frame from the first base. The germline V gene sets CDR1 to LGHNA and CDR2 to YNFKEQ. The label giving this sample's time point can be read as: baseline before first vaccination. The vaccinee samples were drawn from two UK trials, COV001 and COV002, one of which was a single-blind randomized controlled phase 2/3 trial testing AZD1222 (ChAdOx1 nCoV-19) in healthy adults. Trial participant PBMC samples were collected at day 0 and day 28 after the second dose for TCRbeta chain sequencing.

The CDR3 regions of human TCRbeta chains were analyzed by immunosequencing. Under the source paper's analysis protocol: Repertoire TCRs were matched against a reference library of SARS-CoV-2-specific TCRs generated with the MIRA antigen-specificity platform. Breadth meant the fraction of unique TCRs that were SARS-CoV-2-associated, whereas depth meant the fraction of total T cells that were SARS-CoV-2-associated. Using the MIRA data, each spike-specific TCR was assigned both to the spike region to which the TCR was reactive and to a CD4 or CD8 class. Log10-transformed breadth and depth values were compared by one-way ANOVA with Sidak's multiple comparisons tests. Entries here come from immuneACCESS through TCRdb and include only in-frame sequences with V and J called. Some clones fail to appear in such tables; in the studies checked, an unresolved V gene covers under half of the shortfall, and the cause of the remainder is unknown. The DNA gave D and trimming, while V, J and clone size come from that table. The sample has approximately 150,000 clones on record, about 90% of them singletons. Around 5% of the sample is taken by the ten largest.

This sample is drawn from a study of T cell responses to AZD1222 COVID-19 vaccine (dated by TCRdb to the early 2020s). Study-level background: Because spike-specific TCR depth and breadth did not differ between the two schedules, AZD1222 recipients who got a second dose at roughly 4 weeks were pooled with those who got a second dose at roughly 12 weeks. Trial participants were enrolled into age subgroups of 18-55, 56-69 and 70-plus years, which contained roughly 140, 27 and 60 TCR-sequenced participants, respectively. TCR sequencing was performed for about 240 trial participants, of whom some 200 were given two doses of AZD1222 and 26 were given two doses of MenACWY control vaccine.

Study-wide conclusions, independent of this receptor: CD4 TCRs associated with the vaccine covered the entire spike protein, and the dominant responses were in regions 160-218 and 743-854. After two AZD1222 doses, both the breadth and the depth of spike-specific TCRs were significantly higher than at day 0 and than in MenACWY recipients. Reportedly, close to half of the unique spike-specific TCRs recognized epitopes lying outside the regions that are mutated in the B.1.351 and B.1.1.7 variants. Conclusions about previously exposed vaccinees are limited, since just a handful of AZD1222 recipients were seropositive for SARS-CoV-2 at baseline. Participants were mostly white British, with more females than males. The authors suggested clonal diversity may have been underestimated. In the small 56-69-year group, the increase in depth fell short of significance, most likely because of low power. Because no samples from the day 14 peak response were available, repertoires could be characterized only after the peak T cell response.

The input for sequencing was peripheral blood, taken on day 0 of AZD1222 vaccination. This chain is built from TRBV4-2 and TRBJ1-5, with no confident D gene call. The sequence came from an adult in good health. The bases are TGTGCCAGCAGCCAAGCGTCAGGAGGCCAGCCCCAGCATTTT. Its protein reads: CASSQASGGQPQHF.